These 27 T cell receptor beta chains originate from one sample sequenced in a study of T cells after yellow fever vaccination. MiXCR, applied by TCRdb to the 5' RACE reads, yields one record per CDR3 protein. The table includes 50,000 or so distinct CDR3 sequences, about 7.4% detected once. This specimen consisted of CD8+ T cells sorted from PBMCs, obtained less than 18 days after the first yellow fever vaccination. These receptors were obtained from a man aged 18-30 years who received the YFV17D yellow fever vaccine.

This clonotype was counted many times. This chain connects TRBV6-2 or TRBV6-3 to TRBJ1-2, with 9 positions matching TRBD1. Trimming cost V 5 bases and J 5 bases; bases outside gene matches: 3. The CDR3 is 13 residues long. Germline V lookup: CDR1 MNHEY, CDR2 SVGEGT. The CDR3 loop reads CASSAGTGYGYTF. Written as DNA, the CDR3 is TGTGCCAGCAGTGCCGGGACAGGGTATGGCTACACCTTC.

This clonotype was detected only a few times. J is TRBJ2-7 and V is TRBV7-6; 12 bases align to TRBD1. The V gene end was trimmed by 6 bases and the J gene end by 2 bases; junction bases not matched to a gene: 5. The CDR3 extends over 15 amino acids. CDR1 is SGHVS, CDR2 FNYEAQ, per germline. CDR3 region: CASSSGTGGPYEQYF. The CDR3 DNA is TGTGCCAGCAGTTCCGGGACAGGGGGCCCCTACGAGCAGTACTTC.

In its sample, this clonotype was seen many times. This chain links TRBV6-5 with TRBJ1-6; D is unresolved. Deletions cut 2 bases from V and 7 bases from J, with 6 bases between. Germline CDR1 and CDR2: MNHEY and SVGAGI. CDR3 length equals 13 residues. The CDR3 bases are TGTGCCAGCAGTTACGGCGTGAATTCACCCCTCCACTTT. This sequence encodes CASSYGVNSPLHF.

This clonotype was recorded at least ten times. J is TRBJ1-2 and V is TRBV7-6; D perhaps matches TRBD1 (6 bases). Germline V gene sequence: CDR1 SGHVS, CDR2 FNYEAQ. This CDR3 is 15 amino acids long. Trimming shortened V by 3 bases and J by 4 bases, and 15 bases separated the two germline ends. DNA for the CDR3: TGTGCCAGCAGCTTCAGGACAGATGACCGCTATGGCTACACCTTC. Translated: CASSFRTDDRYGYTF.

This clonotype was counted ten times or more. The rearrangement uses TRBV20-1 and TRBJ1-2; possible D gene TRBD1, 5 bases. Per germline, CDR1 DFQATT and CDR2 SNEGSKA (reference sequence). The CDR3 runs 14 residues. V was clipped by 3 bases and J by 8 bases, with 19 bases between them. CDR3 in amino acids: CSARGPGPRSGYTF. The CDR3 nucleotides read TGCAGTGCTAGGGGACCAGGACCTAGATCGGGCTACACCTTC.

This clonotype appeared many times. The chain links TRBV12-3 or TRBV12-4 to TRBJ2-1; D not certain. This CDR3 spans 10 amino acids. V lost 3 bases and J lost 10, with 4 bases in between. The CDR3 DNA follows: TGTGCCAGCAGTTTGCGGGAGCAGTTCTTC. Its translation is CASSLREQFF.

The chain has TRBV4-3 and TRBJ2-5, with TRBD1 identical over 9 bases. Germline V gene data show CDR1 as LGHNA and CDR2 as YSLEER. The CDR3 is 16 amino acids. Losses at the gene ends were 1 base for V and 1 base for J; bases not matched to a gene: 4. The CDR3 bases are TGCGCCAGCAGCCAAGTTCAACAGGGGGCCCAAGAGACCCAGTACTTC. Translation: CASSQVQQGAQETQYF.

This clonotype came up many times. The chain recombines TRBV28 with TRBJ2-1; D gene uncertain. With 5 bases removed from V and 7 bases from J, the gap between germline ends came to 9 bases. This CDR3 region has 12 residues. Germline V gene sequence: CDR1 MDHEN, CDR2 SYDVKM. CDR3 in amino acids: CASSLSPNEQFF. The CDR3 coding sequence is TGTGCCAGCAGTCTCTCCCCTAATGAGCAGTTCTTC.

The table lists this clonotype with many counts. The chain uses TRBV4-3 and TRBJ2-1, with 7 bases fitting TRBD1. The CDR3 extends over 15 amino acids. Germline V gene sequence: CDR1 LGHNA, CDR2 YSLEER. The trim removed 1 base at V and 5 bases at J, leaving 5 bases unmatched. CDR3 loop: CASSQGTGANNEQFF. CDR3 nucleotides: TGCGCCAGCAGCCAAGGAACAGGGGCGAACAATGAGCAGTTCTTC.

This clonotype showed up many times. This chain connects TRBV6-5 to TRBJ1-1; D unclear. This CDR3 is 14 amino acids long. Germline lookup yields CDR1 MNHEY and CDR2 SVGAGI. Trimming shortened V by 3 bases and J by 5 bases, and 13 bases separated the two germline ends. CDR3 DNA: TGTGCCAGCAGTTATACGACCCGCCTGACTGAAGCTTTCTTT. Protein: CASSYTTRLTEAFF.

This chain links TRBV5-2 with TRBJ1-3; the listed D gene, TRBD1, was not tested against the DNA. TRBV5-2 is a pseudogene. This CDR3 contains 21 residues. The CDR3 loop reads CASSPPPRDVWGVPSGNTIYF. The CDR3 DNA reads TGTGCCAGCTCACCTCCGCCCCGGGATGTTTGGGGAGTCCCCTCTGGAAACACCATATATTTT.

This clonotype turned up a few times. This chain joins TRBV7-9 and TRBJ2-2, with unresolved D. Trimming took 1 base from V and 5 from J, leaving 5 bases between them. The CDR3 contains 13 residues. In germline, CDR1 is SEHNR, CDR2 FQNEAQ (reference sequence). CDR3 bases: TGTGCCAGCAGCTTAGTGTCAACCGGGGAGCTGTTTTTT. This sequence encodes CASSLVSTGELFF. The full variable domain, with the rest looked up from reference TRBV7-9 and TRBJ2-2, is DTGVSQNPRHKITKRGQNVTFRCDPISEHNRLYWYRQTLGQGPEFLTYFQNEAQLEKSRLLSDRFSAERPKGSFSTLEIQRTEQGDSAMYLCASSLVSTGELFFGEGSRLTVL.

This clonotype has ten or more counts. For the CDR3, the DNA is TGTGCCAGCTCAACCAAGAGGGAGCTAGCCAAAAACATTCAGTACTTC. Translated: CASSTKRELAKNIQYF. This chain joins TRBV18 and TRBJ2-4; perhaps TRBD2 as D (5 bases). The CDR3 extends over 16 amino acids. Germline-derived CDR1 and CDR2 are KGHSH and LQKENI. V was trimmed by 5 bases and J by 0 bases, leaving 14 bases between them.

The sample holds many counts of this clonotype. The CDR3: CAIRRLAQDEQYV. The CDR3 nucleotides read TGTGCCATCAGGAGACTAGCGCAGGACGAGCAGTACGTC. The chain combines TRBV10-3 with TRBJ2-7, with TRBD2 identical over 8 bases. With V trimmed by 6 bases and J by 5 bases, 6 bases remained unmatched. Per germline, CDR1 ENHRY and CDR2 SYGVKD. This CDR3 is 13 amino acids long.

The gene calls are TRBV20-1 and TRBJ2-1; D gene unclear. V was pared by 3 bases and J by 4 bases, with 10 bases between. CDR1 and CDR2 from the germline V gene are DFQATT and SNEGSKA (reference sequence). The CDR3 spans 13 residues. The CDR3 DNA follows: TGCAGTGCTAGGTCTCGGAATTACAATGAGCAGTTCTTC. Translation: CSARSRNYNEQFF.

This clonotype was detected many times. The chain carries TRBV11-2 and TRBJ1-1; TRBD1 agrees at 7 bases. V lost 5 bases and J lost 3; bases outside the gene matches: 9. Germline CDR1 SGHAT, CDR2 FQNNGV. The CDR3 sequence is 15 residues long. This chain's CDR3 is CASSRGDREDTEAFF. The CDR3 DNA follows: TGTGCCAGCAGCCGAGGCGACAGGGAAGACACTGAAGCTTTCTTT.

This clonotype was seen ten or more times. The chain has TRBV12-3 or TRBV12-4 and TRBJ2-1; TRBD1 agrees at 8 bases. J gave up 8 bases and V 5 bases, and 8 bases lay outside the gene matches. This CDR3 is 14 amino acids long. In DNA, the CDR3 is TGTGCCAGCAGTGGAGAACAGGGGGGCTATGAGCAGTTCTTC. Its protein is CASSGEQGGYEQFF.

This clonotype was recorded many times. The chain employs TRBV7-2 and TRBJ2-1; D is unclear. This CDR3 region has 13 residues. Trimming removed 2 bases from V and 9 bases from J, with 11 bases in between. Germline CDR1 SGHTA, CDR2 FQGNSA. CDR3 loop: CASSLTPSGEQFF. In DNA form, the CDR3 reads TGTGCCAGCAGCTTAACCCCCTCGGGTGAGCAGTTCTTC.

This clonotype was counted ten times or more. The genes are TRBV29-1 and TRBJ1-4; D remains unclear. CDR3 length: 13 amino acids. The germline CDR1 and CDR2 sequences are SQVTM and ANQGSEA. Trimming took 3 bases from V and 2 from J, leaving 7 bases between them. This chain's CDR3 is CSVDLGTNEKLFF. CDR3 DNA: TGCAGCGTTGATTTGGGGACTAATGAAAAACTGTTTTTT.

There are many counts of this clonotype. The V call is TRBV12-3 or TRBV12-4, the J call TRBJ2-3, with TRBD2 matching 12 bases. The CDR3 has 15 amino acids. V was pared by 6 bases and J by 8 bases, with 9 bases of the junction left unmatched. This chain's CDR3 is CASRDTSGGYGTQYF. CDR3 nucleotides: TGTGCCAGCAGAGACACTAGCGGGGGGTATGGTACGCAGTATTTT.

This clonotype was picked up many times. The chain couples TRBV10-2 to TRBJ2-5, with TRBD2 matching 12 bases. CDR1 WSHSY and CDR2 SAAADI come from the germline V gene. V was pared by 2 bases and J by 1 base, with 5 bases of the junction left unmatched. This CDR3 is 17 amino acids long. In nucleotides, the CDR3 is TGCGCCAGCAGTGAGCCCGGACTAGCGGGGAGCCAAGAGACCCAGTACTTC. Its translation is CASSEPGLAGSQETQYF.

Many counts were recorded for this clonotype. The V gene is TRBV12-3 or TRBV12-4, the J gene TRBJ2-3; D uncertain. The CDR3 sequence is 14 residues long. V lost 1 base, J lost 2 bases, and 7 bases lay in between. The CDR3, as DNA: TGTGCCAGCAGTTTAGGACCTATCACAGATACGCAGTATTTT. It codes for CASSLGPITDTQYF.

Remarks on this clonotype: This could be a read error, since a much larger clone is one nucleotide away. This CDR3 is CASALSAGVAGELFF. In DNA form, the CDR3 reads TGTGCCAGCGCCTTATCTGCGGGGGTGGCCGGGGAGCTGTTTTTT. This chain joins TRBV7-8 and TRBJ2-2; TRBD2 agrees at 7 bases. The CDR3 spans 15 residues. V lost 8 bases, J lost 6 bases, and 12 bases stayed unmatched. CDR1 SGHVS and CDR2 FQNEAQ come from the germline V gene.

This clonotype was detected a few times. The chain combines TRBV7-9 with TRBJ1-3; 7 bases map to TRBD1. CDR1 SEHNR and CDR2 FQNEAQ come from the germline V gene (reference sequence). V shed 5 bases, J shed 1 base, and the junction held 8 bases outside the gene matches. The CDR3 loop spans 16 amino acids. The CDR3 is CASSLVGGQSGNTIYF. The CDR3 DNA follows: TGTGCCAGCAGCCTCGTAGGGGGACAGTCTGGAAACACCATATATTTT. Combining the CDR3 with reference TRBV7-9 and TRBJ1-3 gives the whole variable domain DTGVSQNPRHKITKRGQNVTFRCDPISEHNRLYWYRQTLGQGPEFLTYFQNEAQLEKSRLLSDRFSAERPKGSFSTLEIQRTEQGDSAMYLCASSLVGGQSGNTIYFGEGSWLTVV.

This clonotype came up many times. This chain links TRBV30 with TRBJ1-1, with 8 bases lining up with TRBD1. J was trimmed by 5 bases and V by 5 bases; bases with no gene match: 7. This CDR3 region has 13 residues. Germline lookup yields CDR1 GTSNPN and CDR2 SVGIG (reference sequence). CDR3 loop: CAWGDRGLTEAFF. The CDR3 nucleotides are TGTGCCTGGGGAGACAGGGGATTGACTGAAGCTTTCTTT.

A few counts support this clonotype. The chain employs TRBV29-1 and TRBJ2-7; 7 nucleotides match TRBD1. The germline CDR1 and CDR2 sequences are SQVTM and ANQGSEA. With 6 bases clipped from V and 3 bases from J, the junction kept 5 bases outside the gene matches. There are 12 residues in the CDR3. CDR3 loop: CSVEDRLYEQYF. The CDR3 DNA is TGCAGCGTCGAGGACAGGCTCTACGAGCAGTACTTC.

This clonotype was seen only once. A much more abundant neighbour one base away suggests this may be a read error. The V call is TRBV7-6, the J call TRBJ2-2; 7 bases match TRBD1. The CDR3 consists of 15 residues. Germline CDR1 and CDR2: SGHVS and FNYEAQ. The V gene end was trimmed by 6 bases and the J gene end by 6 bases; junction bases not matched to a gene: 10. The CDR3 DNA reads TGTGCCAGCAGTCCCGACAGGGTTAACTCCGGGGAGCTGTTTTTT. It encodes CASSPDRVNSGELFF.